The entry below describes one T cell receptor beta chain. Authors' methods: Cell counts per sample came from amplifying reference gene primers. Clones were sequenced by immunoSEQ multiplex PCR, and TCRdb holds only the in-frame ones, with some missing. The D gene and trimming were derived from the DNA, and the V and J assignments and clone size from that table. Among roughly 330,000 clones, 70% to 90% were seen once, and the ten largest hold around 5.9%. This entry is derived from a study of blood T cell repertoires in COVID-19. Study-level background: T cells, B-cell-depleted T cells, or PBMCs provided the cDNA or gDNA that served as material.

This CDR3 contains 16 residues. Germline V gene lookup returns CDR1 GTSNPN and CDR2 SVGIG (reference sequence). The V gene end was trimmed by 4 bases and the J gene end by 9 bases; junction bases not matched to a gene: 15. This chain links TRBV30 with TRBJ2-1; TRBD1 matches 10 bases. Sample: PBMCs or T cells enriched from blood (not recorded which). The TCR originated in a woman aged 25 to 39 who had recovered from COVID-19. The CDR3 is CAWTPGTGVFVGEQFF. CDR3 DNA: TGTGCCTGGACCCCCGGGACAGGGGTTTTCGTTGGTGAGCAGTTCTTC.